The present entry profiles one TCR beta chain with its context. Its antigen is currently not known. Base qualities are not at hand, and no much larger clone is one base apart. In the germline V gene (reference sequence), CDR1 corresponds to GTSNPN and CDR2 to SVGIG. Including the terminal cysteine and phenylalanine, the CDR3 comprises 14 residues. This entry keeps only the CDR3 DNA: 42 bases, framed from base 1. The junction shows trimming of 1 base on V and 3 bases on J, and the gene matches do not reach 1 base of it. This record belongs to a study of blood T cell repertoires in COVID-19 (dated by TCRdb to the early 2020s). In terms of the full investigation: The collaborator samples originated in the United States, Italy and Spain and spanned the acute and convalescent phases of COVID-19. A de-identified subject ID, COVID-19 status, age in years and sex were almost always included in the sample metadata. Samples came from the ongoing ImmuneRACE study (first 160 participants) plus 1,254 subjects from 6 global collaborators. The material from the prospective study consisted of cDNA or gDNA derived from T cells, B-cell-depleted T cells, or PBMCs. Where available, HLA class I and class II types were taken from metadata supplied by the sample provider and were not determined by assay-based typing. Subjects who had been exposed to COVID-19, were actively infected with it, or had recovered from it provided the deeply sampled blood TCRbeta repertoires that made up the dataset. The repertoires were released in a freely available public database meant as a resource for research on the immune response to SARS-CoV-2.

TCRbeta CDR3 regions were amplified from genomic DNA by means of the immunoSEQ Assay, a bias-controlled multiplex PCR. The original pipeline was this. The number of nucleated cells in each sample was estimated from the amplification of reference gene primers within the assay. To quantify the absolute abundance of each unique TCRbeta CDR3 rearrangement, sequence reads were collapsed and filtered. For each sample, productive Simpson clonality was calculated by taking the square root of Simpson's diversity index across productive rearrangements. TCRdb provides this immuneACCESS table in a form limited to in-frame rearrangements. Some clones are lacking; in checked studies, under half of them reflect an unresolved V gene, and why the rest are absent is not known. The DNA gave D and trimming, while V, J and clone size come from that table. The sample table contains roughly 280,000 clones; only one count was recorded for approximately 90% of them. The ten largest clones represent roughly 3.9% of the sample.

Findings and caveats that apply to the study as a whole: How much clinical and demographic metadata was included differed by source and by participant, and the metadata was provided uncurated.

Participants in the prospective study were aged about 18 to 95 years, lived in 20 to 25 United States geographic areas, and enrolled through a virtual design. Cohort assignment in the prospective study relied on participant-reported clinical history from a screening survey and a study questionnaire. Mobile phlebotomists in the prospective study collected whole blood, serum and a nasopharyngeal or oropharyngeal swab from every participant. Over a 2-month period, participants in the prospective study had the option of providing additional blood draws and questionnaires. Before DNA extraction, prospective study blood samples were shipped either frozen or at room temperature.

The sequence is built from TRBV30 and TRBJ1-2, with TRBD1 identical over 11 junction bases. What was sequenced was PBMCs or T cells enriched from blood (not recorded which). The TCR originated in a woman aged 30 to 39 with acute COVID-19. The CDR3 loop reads CAWSEGQGDYGYTF. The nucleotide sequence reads TGTGCCTGGAGTGAGGGACAGGGGGACTATGGCTACACCTTC.